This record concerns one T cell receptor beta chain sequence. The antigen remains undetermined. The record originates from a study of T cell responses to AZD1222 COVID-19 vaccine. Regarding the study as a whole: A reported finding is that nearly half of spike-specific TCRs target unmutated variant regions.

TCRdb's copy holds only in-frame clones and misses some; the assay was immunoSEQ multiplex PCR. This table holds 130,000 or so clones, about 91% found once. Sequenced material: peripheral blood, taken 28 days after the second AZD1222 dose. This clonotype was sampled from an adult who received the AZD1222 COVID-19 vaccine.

For the CDR3, the DNA is TGTGCCAGCAGCTCCGGGACAGGGTTTGGCTACACCTTC. Translation gives CASSSGTGFGYTF. V is TRBV7-8 and J is TRBJ1-2, with TRBD1 identical over 9 bases. CDR1 and CDR2 from the germline V gene are SGHVS and FQNEAQ. Trimming at V came to 4 bases and at J to 7 bases, leaving 4 bases not matched to a gene. The CDR3 is 13 amino acids.